The 10 T cell receptor beta chains in this list originate from one sample, sequenced in a study of blood T cell repertoires in COVID-19 (dated by TCRdb to the early 2020s). Libraries were built with the immunoSEQ multiplex PCR assay. What TCRdb holds here is the immuneACCESS table cut down to in-frame rearrangements. Part of the clones is not present; checked against another copy, under half of the missing clones reflect an unresolved V gene, and the others are unexplained. This sample has more than 85,000 clones in its table, and about 90% of those were observed once. In total, the top ten clones hold around 4.3% of the sample. Sequencing was performed on peripheral blood. These receptors were taken from a human donor with COVID-19, enrolled during active disease. The donor label of this sample is uncertain.

The chain couples TRBV10-3 to TRBJ1-1; D gene uncertain. V was cut by 0 bases and J by 3 bases, with 8 bases left in between. CDR1 is ENHRY and CDR2 is SYGVKD in the germline V gene. This CDR3 contains 14 residues. Written as DNA, the CDR3 is TGTGCCATCAGTGAGTCGGCTACAGACACTGAAGCTTTCTTT. Translation gives CAISESATDTEAFF.

This clone was found once. This chain links TRBV6-5 with TRBJ1-1, with D perhaps matching TRBD1 (6 bases). With 6 bases removed from V and 7 bases from J, the gap between germline ends came to 15 bases. CDR3 length: 13 residues. From germline, CDR1 is MNHEY and CDR2 SVGAGI. The CDR3 DNA follows: TGTGCCAGCAGGCGTCCCCCACAGGGTGAAGCTTTCTTT. Protein: CASRRPPQGEAFF.

This chain connects TRBV6-4 to TRBJ1-4; a weak D match, TRBD1 (5 bases). Germline-derived CDR1 and CDR2 are MRHNA and SNTAGT. This CDR3 is built from 15 residues. The V and J ends lost 0 bases and 8 bases respectively, with 13 bases between them. The CDR3 spells CASSDSRVIGEKLFF. The CDR3 DNA is TGTGCCAGCAGTGACTCCAGGGTGATCGGAGAAAAACTGTTTTTT.

This clone was observed once. V and J are TRBV7-2 and TRBJ2-1, with 15 positions matching TRBD2. Trimming took 3 bases from V and 2 from J; bases not matched to a gene: 5. Germline CDR1 reads SGHTA; CDR2 reads FQGNSA. The CDR3 is made up of 18 amino acids. The CDR3 region has the DNA TGTGCCAGCAGCTTGGGACTAGCGGGGGGCAGCGCCTACAATGAGCAGTTCTTC. This encodes CASSLGLAGGSAYNEQFF.

Only a few counts were recorded for this clone. V and J are TRBV5-1 and TRBJ2-5, with D possibly being TRBD2 (7 bases). Between the trimmed V and J ends, which lost 4 bases and 4 bases, there was a span of 17 bases. The CDR3 spans 15 residues. Germline-derived CDR1 and CDR2 are SGHRS and YFSETQ. The DNA for the CDR3 is TGCGCCAGCAGCCCTACCTGGGGGGGCTCAGAGACCCAGTACTTC. This gives the protein CASSPTWGGSETQYF.

This clone was picked up a small number of times. The chain carries TRBV11-1 and TRBJ2-2; 7 nucleotides match TRBD1. V shed 6 bases, J shed 3 bases, and the junction held 4 bases outside the gene matches. The CDR3 is 14 residues long. Germline CDR1 reads SGHAT; CDR2 reads FQDESV (reference sequence). The CDR3: CASSIGQDTGELFF. In nucleotides, the CDR3 is TGTGCCAGCAGTATCGGACAGGACACCGGGGAGCTGTTTTTT.

V usage is TRBV5-5 and J usage is TRBJ1-2, with D possibly being TRBD1 (6 bases). This CDR3 has 13 residues. The V and J ends lost 4 bases and 4 bases respectively, with 11 bases between them. The germline gives CDR1 SGHKS, CDR2 YYEKEE (reference sequence). Written as DNA, the CDR3 is TGTGCCAGCAGCCTACAGGGTCCCTATGGCTACACCTTC. The encoded protein is CASSLQGPYGYTF.

This clone showed up just once. The rearrangement links TRBV7-9 to TRBJ1-2; D may be TRBD1 (5 bases). V was pared by 1 base and J by 8 bases, with 17 bases between. Germline assignment: CDR1 SEHNR and CDR2 FQNEAQ (reference sequence). The CDR3 spans 15 residues. The DNA for the CDR3 is TGTGCCAGCAGCTTAGGCGGGGGAGTTGCAGGGGGCTACACCTTC. This codes for CASSLGGGVAGGYTF.

J is TRBJ1-4 and V is TRBV24-1; no clear D. Trimming left V 2 bases short and J 4 bases short, with 16 bases between. Germline loops: CDR1 KGHDR, CDR2 SFDVKD. CDR3 length: 17 amino acids. CDR3 region: CATSDSPLRDFNEKLFF. CDR3 sequence (DNA): TGTGCCACCAGTGATTCCCCTTTGAGGGATTTTAATGAAAAACTGTTTTTT.

The rearrangement uses TRBV30 and TRBJ2-3, with D possibly being TRBD1 (5 bases). Germline CDR1 GTSNPN, CDR2 SVGIG (reference sequence). V was shortened by 1 base and J by 5 bases, with 13 bases between the two germline ends. CDR3 length: 14 amino acids. Here the CDR3 DNA reads TGTGCCTGGAGTGGGGGAAGGGGCAGAGATACGCAGTATTTT. Translation gives CAWSGGRGRDTQYF.